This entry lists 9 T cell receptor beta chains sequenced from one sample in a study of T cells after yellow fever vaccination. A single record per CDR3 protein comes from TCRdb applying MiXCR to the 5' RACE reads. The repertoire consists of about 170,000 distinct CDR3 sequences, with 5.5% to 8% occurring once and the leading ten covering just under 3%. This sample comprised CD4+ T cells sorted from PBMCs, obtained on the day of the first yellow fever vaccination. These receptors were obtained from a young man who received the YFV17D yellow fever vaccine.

CDR3: CASNPQGAPGELFF. The CDR3 DNA sequence: TGCGCCAGCAACCCCCAGGGGGCGCCCGGGGAGCTGTTTTTT. The V call is TRBV5-1, the J call TRBJ2-2; TRBD1 agrees at 8 bases. This CDR3 has 14 amino acids. Germline trimming cut 6 bases from V and 6 bases from J; bases unmatched to any gene: 7. Germline CDR1 reads SGHRS; CDR2 reads YFSETQ.

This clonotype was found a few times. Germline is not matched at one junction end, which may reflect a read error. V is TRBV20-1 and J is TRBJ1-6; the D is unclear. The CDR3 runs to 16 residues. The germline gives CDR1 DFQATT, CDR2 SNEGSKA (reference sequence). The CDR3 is CSARGGLRKKGSPLHF. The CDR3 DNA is TGCAGTGCAAGAGGCGGTCTCAGAAAGAAAGGTTCACCCCTCCACTTT.

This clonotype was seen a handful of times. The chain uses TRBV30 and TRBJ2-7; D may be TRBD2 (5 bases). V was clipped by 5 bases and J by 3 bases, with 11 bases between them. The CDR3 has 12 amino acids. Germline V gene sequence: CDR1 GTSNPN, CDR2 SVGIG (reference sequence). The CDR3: CAWEGQRYEQYF. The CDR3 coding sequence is TGTGCCTGGGAGGGCCAGCGCTACGAGCAGTACTTC. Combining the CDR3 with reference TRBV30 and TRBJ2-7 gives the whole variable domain SQTIHQWPATLVQPVGSPLSLECTVEGTSNPNLYWYRQAAGRGLQLLFYSVGIGQISSEVPQNLSASRPQDRQFILSSKKLLLSDSGFYLCAWEGQRYEQYFGPGTRLTVT.

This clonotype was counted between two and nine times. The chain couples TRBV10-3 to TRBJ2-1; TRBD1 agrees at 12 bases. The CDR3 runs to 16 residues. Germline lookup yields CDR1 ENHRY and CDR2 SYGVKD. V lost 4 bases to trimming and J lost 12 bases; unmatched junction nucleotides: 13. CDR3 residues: CAISAGGQGAGNRQFF. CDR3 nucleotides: TGTGCCATCAGTGCTGGGGGACAGGGGGCCGGGAATCGGCAGTTCTTC.

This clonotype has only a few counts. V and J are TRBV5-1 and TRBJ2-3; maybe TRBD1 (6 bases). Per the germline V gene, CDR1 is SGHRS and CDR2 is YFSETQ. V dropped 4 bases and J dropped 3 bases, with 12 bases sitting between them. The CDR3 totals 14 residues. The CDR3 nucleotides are TGCGCCAGCAGCGGGCAGGGGTTAACAGATACGCAGTATTTT. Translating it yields CASSGQGLTDTQYF.

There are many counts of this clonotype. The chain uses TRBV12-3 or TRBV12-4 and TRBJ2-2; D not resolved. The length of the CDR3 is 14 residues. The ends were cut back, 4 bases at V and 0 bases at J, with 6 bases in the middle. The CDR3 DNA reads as TGTGCCAGCAGTTCCATACCGAACACCGGGGAGCTGTTTTTT. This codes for CASSSIPNTGELFF.

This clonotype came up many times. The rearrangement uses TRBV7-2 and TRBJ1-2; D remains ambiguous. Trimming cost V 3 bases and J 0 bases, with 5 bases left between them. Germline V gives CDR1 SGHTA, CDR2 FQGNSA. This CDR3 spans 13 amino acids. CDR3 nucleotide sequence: TGTGCCAGCAGCTTTGGGGCTAACTATGGCTACACCTTC. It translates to CASSFGANYGYTF.

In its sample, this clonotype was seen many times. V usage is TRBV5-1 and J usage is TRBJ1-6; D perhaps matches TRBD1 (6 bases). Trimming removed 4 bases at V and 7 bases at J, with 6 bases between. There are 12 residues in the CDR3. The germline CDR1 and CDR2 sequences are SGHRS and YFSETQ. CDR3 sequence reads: CASSGQNSPLHF. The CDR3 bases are TGCGCCAGCAGCGGACAGAATTCACCCCTCCACTTT.

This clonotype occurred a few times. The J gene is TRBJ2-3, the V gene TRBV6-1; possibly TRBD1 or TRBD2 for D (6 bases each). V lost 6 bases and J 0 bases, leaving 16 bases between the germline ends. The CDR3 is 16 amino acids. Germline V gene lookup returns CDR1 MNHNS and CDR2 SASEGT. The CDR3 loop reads CASRAYGGLSTDTQYF. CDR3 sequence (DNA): TGTGCCAGCAGAGCGTACGGGGGCCTTAGCACAGATACGCAGTATTTT.